The 18 T cell receptor beta chains listed next were all sequenced from one sample in a study of monozygotic twins with inflammatory bowel disease (dated by TCRdb to about 2019). The library was made by 5' RACE. Sequencer: Illumina HiSeq 2500. With the reads reprocessed by TCRdb, a single entry stands for each CDR3 protein sequence and no DNA is reported. The sample table records 350,000 to 400,000 distinct CDR3 sequences. The biggest ten clones account for just over 2.5% of the sample. The specimen sequenced was blood. Receptors were obtained from a human donor with ulcerative colitis or Crohn's disease, or a healthy co-twin of an affected twin (not recorded which).

The J gene is TRBJ2-7, the V gene TRBV7-2; absent DNA, TCRdb's TRBD1 call cannot be checked. This CDR3 spans 14 amino acids. Germline assignment: CDR1 SGHTA and CDR2 FQGNSA. The CDR3 loop reads CASSSPPGFYEQYF.

The rearrangement links TRBV5-1 to TRBJ1-6; as DNA is missing, the TRBD1 call by TCRdb cannot be tested. The CDR3 sequence is 18 residues long. CDR1 SGHRS and CDR2 YFSETQ come from the germline V gene. The CDR3 loop is CASSFLGTGSSYNSPLHF. Drawing the rest from reference TRBV5-1 and TRBJ1-6, the complete variable domain is KAGVTQTPRYLIKTRGQQVTLSCSPISGHRSVSWYQQTPGQGLQFLFEYFSETQRNKGNFPGRFSGRQFSNSRSEMNVSTLELGDSALYLCASSFLGTGSSYNSPLHFGNGTRLTVT.

CDR3 sequence reads: CASSQGQGGYEQYF. The chain is built from TRBV7-2 and TRBJ2-7; TCRdb returns TRBD1, unconfirmable since there is no DNA. This CDR3 is built from 14 residues. In germline, CDR1 is SGHTA, CDR2 FQGNSA.

The chain links TRBV11-2 to TRBJ2-1; the TCRdb call, TRBD1, lacks DNA for checking. CDR3 length equals 14 residues. Looked up from germline, CDR1 is SGHAT and CDR2 is FQNNGV. The CDR3 reads CASSPWTGRNEQFF.

The V gene is TRBV7-2, the J gene TRBJ2-2. The V gene's germline CDR1 is SGHTA and CDR2 FQGNSA. The CDR3 contains 15 residues. This chain's CDR3 is CASSWTFLNTGELFF. Supplemented by reference TRBV7-2 and TRBJ2-2, the full variable domain reads GAGVSQSPSNKVTEKGKDVELRCDPISGHTALYWYRQSLGQGLEFLIYFQGNSAPDKSGLPSDRFSAERTGGSVSTLTIQRTQQEDSAVYLCASSWTFLNTGELFFGEGSRLTVL.

The rearrangement links TRBV20-1 to TRBJ2-2; TCRdb indicates TRBD2, and absent DNA this call remains unverified. The CDR3 is 14 residues long. CDR1 and CDR2 from the germline V gene are DFQATT and SNEGSKA (reference sequence). The CDR3 reads CSAWTSGGAGELFF.

The rearrangement uses TRBV4-1 and TRBJ2-1; without DNA, the TCRdb call of TRBD2 cannot be checked. Germline assignment: CDR1 MGHRA and CDR2 YSYEKL. This CDR3 has 16 residues. The CDR3 sequence is CASSHPSGGAYNEQFF.

The CDR3: CASSQDLGESGANVLTF. The chain is built from TRBV4-3 and TRBJ2-6. The CDR3 length is 17 residues. CDR1 and CDR2 from the germline V gene are LGHNA and YSLEER.

The rearrangement joins TRBV19 to TRBJ2-2. The CDR3 spans 14 residues. Germline values: CDR1 LNHDA, CDR2 SQIVND (reference sequence). This CDR3 reads CASSIELYTGELFF.

Here the CDR3 reads CATSAHTPTGSYGYTF. The V gene is TRBV24-1, the J gene TRBJ1-2; there is no DNA to check the TCRdb D call of TRBD1. CDR1 is KGHDR and CDR2 is SFDVKD in the germline V gene. The CDR3 covers 16 residues.

The V call is TRBV20-1, the J call TRBJ2-7. This CDR3 is built from 12 residues. Germline CDR1 is DFQATT and CDR2 is SNEGSKA (reference sequence). The CDR3 loop is CSARGVSYEQYF.

The chain couples TRBV28 to TRBJ1-1; TCRdb designates TRBD1, a call that cannot be tested without DNA. This CDR3 comprises 13 residues. CDR1 MDHEN and CDR2 SYDVKM come from the germline V gene. CDR3 sequence reads: CASNLQGNTEAFF. Drawing the rest from reference TRBV28 and TRBJ1-1, the complete variable domain is DVKVTQSSRYLVKRTGEKVFLECVQDMDHENMFWYRQDPGLGLRLIYFSYDVKMKEKGDIPEGYSVSREKKERFSLILESASTNQTSMYLCASNLQGNTEAFFGQGTRLTVV.

The chain couples TRBV6-2 or TRBV6-3 to TRBJ1-4. CDR3 size: 13 residues. Germline CDR1 MNHEY, CDR2 SVGEGT. The CDR3 is CASSYTGGEKLFF.

The rearrangement uses TRBV7-2 and TRBJ1-3; absent DNA, TCRdb's TRBD1 call cannot be checked. Per the germline V gene, CDR1 is SGHTA and CDR2 is FQGNSA. This CDR3 region has 17 residues. CDR3 sequence reads: CASSLDFRRGQGNTIYF.

The chain joins TRBV5-1 to TRBJ1-1; TCRdb names TRBD1, which stays unverified in the absence of DNA. CDR3 size: 15 residues. Germline V gene lookup returns CDR1 SGHRS and CDR2 YFSETQ. The CDR3 loop is CASSLEARQNTEAFF. The entire variable domain, with the rest obtained from reference TRBV5-1 and TRBJ1-1, is as follows: KAGVTQTPRYLIKTRGQQVTLSCSPISGHRSVSWYQQTPGQGLQFLFEYFSETQRNKGNFPGRFSGRQFSNSRSEMNVSTLELGDSALYLCASSLEARQNTEAFFGQGTRLTVV.

V and J are TRBV5-1 and TRBJ2-5; TCRdb lists TRBD1, though no DNA is available to test this call. The germline CDR1 and CDR2 sequences are SGHRS and YFSETQ. The CDR3 length is 16 residues. This CDR3 is CASSLEGQAEQETQYF.

The V call is TRBV20-1, the J call TRBJ2-1; without DNA, the TCRdb call of TRBD2 cannot be checked. The CDR3 loop spans 14 amino acids. Germline V CDR1 and CDR2: DFQATT, SNEGSKA (reference sequence). The CDR3 loop reads CSAGGTSGYNEQFF.

The chain uses TRBV5-1 and TRBJ2-1; absent DNA, TCRdb's TRBD2 call cannot be checked. Germline V lookup: CDR1 SGHRS, CDR2 YFSETQ. The CDR3 sequence is 16 residues long. CDR3 protein: CASGQRGISSYNEQFF.